The 18 T cell receptor beta chains below all came from one sample that was sequenced in a study of PD-1 blockade in classical Hodgkin lymphoma. Every single patient, without exception, relapsed after autologous stem cell transplantation, and brentuximab vedotin exposure varied. Magnetic depletion of unwanted cells isolated CD4+ T cells from thawed PBMCs. Profiled with immunoSEQ multiplex PCR; TCRdb holds only in-frame clones, not every one. This sample has about 12,000 clones, with 70% to 85% found just once. The source was CD4+ T cells from blood, collected at baseline. The source of these receptors is a human donor with classical Hodgkin lymphoma.

This CDR3 is CASSFSGGNQPQHF. The CDR3, as DNA: TGTGCCAGCAGCTTTAGTGGAGGCAATCAGCCCCAGCATTTT. The chain is built from TRBV7-2 and TRBJ1-5; D ambiguous. Germline CDR1 reads SGHTA; CDR2 reads FQGNSA. Trimming left V 3 bases short and J 2 bases short, with 8 bases between. The CDR3 is 14 residues long.

The chain joins TRBV6-1 to TRBJ1-1; D might be TRBD1 (5 bases). The CDR3 has 13 amino acids. V lost 7 bases and J lost 1, with 10 bases in between. CDR1 and CDR2 (germline): MNHNS, SASEGT. CDR3 nucleotides: TGTGCCAGCATTGGACATAGGAACACTGAAGCTTTCTTT. This sequence encodes CASIGHRNTEAFF.

The chain uses TRBV7-2 and TRBJ2-2, with 8 positions matching TRBD2. Germline loops: CDR1 SGHTA, CDR2 FQGNSA. After removal of 1 base from V and 4 bases from J, the junction contained 5 bases not matched to a gene. The CDR3 runs 16 residues. The CDR3: CASSLGERGFTGELFF. The CDR3 DNA reads TGTGCCAGCAGCTTAGGGGAGCGGGGGTTCACCGGGGAGCTGTTTTTT.

The V call is TRBV19, the J call TRBJ2-2; the D gene is possibly TRBD2 (8 bases). Germline CDR1 LNHDA, CDR2 SQIVND (reference sequence). Trimming pared 5 bases from V and 4 bases from J, leaving 17 bases between. This CDR3 is 16 amino acids long. The CDR3: CASSRGGQSGTGELFF. As DNA, the CDR3 is TGTGCCAGTAGTCGGGGGGGACAGAGCGGCACCGGGGAGCTGTTTTTT.

This rearrangement joins TRBV6-6 to TRBJ2-2; a possible D gene is TRBD1 (5 bases). V was clipped by 5 bases and J by 6 bases, with 16 bases between them. This CDR3 comprises 15 residues. The germline V gene has CDR1 MNHNY and CDR2 SVGAGI (reference sequence). CDR3 residues: CASSPGVRAAGELFF. In DNA, the CDR3 is TGTGCCAGCAGTCCCGGTGTCAGGGCAGCCGGGGAGCTGTTTTTT.

The V call is TRBV6-5, the J call TRBJ2-7; TRBD1 aligns across 7 bases. The CDR3 has 14 residues. Germline lookup yields CDR1 MNHEY and CDR2 SVGAGI. J lost 2 bases, V lost 4 bases, and 5 bases had no gene match. DNA of the CDR3: TGTGCCAGCAGTTCGGGGACAGTTCCCTACGAGCAGTACTTC. Amino acids: CASSSGTVPYEQYF.

The J gene is TRBJ2-2, the V gene TRBV9, with D perhaps TRBD1 (5 bases). The V gene's germline CDR1 is SGDLS and CDR2 YYNGEE. The CDR3 is made up of 15 amino acids. V gave up 0 bases and J gave up 5 bases, with 11 bases separating them. CDR3 sequence: CASSVDTGRTGELFF. CDR3 nucleotides: TGTGCCAGCAGCGTAGATACAGGTCGAACCGGGGAGCTGTTTTTT.

This clone was detected only a few times. J is TRBJ1-5 and V is TRBV6-4; TRBD1 aligns across 7 bases. The ends lost 4 bases at V and 7 bases at J; junction bases unmatched: 4. Germline CDR1 MRHNA, CDR2 SNTAGT. There are 13 residues in the CDR3. This CDR3 is CASSVDRDQPQHF. The CDR3 coding sequence is TGTGCCAGCAGTGTCGACAGGGACCAGCCCCAGCATTTT.

The V and J genes are TRBV6-1 and TRBJ1-1; D remains ambiguous. Germline CDR1 is MNHNS and CDR2 is SASEGT. The V and J ends lost 2 bases and 4 bases respectively, with 11 bases between them. The CDR3 is 14 amino acids. The CDR3 sequence is CASSESRPFTEAFF. The CDR3 coding sequence is TGTGCCAGCAGTGAAAGCAGGCCCTTCACTGAAGCTTTCTTT.

This clone was seen a few times. The chain employs TRBV6-4 and TRBJ1-2, with a weak D call TRBD1 (5 bases). V shed 4 bases and J shed 1 base, with 7 bases lying between them. Germline CDR1 MRHNA, CDR2 SNTAGT. There are 13 residues in the CDR3. In DNA form, the CDR3 reads TGTGCCAGCAGTGGACAGATTAACTATGGCTACACCTTC. Translated: CASSGQINYGYTF.

The chain combines TRBV10-3 with TRBJ2-3; D unresolved. CDR1 is ENHRY and CDR2 is SYGVKD in the germline V gene. The CDR3 extends over 11 amino acids. V was shortened by 5 bases and J by 6 bases, with 6 bases between the two germline ends. DNA of the CDR3: TGTGCCATCAGTTTAGGGGATACGCAGTATTTT. This sequence encodes CAISLGDTQYF.

The rearrangement links TRBV10-1 to TRBJ2-3; D may match TRBD1 or TRBD2 (5 bases each). This CDR3 is built from 14 residues. The germline gives CDR1 WNHNN, CDR2 SYGVQD (reference sequence). V was pared by 3 bases and J by 2 bases, with 9 bases between. For the CDR3, the DNA is TGCGCCAGCAGTGAAGAGGGGCCCACAGATACGCAGTATTTT. This translates into CASSEEGPTDTQYF.

The J gene is TRBJ1-4, the V gene TRBV19, with D perhaps matching TRBD1 (6 bases). The CDR3 length is 14 residues. In germline, CDR1 is LNHDA, CDR2 SQIVND (reference sequence). Trimming removed 8 bases from V and 7 bases from J, with 17 bases in between. CDR3 bases: TGTGCCAGTCAGCAACCAGGGGACGGTGAAAAACTGTTTTTT. This translates into CASQQPGDGEKLFF.

This clone appeared a few times. CDR3 in amino acids: CAISGSPSYEQYF. The CDR3 nucleotides read TGTGCCATCAGCGGGTCCCCCTCCTACGAGCAGTACTTC. This chain joins TRBV10-3 and TRBJ2-7; D not certain. Germline CDR1 and CDR2: ENHRY and SYGVKD. The CDR3 length is 13 residues. The germline V and J ends were trimmed by 6 bases and 0 bases, with 9 bases remaining between them.

The chain joins TRBV7-9 to TRBJ1-2; 9 bases map to TRBD1. J lost 13 bases, V lost 5 bases, and 11 bases had no gene match. The germline V gene encodes CDR1 SEHNR and CDR2 FQNEAQ (reference sequence). The CDR3 runs 13 residues. The CDR3 loop reads CASSIYGGTGITF. The DNA of the CDR3 is TGTGCCAGCAGCATCTATGGGGGGACAGGGATCACCTTC.

The chain uses TRBV6-1 and TRBJ1-2; 9 bases fit TRBD1. Germline CDR1 is MNHNS and CDR2 is SASEGT. The CDR3 sequence is 14 residues long. The V and J ends lost 6 bases and 2 bases, in that order; junction bases with no gene match: 4. The CDR3 loop is CASRAGQGNYGYTF. The CDR3 DNA sequence: TGTGCCAGCAGAGCCGGACAGGGGAACTATGGCTACACCTTC.

The rearrangement links TRBV7-2 to TRBJ2-2; maybe TRBD1 (5 bases). V was clipped by 2 bases and J by 5 bases, with 12 bases between them. The germline CDR1 and CDR2 sequences are SGHTA and FQGNSA. This CDR3 region has 15 residues. In nucleotides, the CDR3 is TGTGCCAGCAGCTTAATGGACACCCTAACCGGGGAGCTGTTTTTT. Translated: CASSLMDTLTGELFF.

The chain employs TRBV11-3 and TRBJ2-1; 12 bases are shared with TRBD2. The CDR3 runs 16 residues. Trimming removed 2 bases from V and 6 bases from J; junction bases left unmatched: 5. Germline CDR1 and CDR2: SGHNT and YENEEA. CDR3 in DNA: TGTGCCAGCAGCTTAAGTTCTAGCGGGGGGGCCAATGAGCAGTTCTTC. It specifies CASSLSSSGGANEQFF.